Each of the 30 T cell receptor beta chains below was sequenced from the same sample in a study of radiotherapy plus CTLA-4 blockade in lung cancer. TCRdb's copy holds only in-frame clones and misses some; the assay was immunoSEQ multiplex PCR. Among 90,000 to 130,000 clones listed, 70% to 85% were seen once. Material: peripheral blood, obtained from a patient treated with radiotherapy plus ipilimumab. These receptors all come from a human donor with non-small cell lung cancer that progressed on radiotherapy plus ipilimumab. Some clones in this sample may be carry-over from other donors' samples.

This clone was seen only a few times. This chain links TRBV4-3 with TRBJ1-6, with D unresolved. Germline V gene lookup returns CDR1 LGHNA and CDR2 YSLEER. Trimming stripped 0 bases from V and 4 bases from J, with 10 bases between. This CDR3 comprises 16 residues. The CDR3, as DNA: TGCGCCAGCAGCCAAGATGAGGGAAGTTATAATTCACCCCTCCACTTT. Its protein is CASSQDEGSYNSPLHF.

Written as DNA, the CDR3 is TGTGCCAGCACCCTAGACTCGAGCTCTGGAAACACCATATATTTT. Translating gives CASTLDSSSGNTIYF. This rearrangement joins TRBV6-5 to TRBJ1-3; D gene uncertain. This CDR3 has 15 residues. Trimming stripped 7 bases from V and 0 bases from J, with 13 bases between. From germline, CDR1 is MNHEY and CDR2 SVGAGI.

This clone was counted between two and nine times. The rearrangement uses TRBV4-2 and TRBJ2-1; TRBD2 agrees at 9 bases. V shed 4 bases and J 0 bases; nucleotides not matched to a gene: 10. The germline gives CDR1 LGHNA, CDR2 YNFKEQ. The CDR3 has 18 amino acids. The CDR3 loop is CASSPLSGGPDSYNEQFF. The CDR3, as DNA: TGTGCCAGCAGCCCCTTGAGCGGGGGGCCCGACTCCTACAATGAGCAGTTCTTC.

This rearrangement joins TRBV5-1 to TRBJ1-5; 9 positions match TRBD1. In germline, CDR1 is SGHRS, CDR2 YFSETQ. This CDR3 comprises 14 residues. J was trimmed by 5 bases and V by 4 bases; bases with no gene match: 4. CDR3 DNA: TGCGCCAGCAGCGTGACAGGGGGAGATCAGCCCCAGCATTTT. It codes for CASSVTGGDQPQHF.

For the CDR3, the DNA is TGTGCCAGCAGCTTTGAGACTAGCGGGGGGCCCAGGGAGACCCAGTACTTC. This sequence encodes CASSFETSGGPRETQYF. This sequence joins TRBV5-6 and TRBJ2-5; 13 positions match TRBD2. From germline, CDR1 is SGHDT and CDR2 YYEEEE. This CDR3 is 17 amino acids long. With V trimmed by 2 bases and J by 5 bases, 9 bases remained unmatched.

The chain couples TRBV12-5 to TRBJ2-1; D is undetermined. CDR3 length: 13 residues. The germline gives CDR1 LGHNT, CDR2 FRNRAP. V lost 5 bases and J 5 bases, leaving 10 bases between the germline ends. The CDR3 bases are TGTGCTAGTGGTCCCCCCCCCGACAATGAGCAGTTCTTC. Translating it yields CASGPPPDNEQFF.

This sequence joins TRBV29-1 and TRBJ1-2; 7 nucleotides align to TRBD1. The V gene end was trimmed by 4 bases and the J gene end by 4 bases; junction bases not matched to a gene: 9. CDR1 is SQVTM, CDR2 ANQGSEA, per germline. This CDR3 is 14 amino acids long. The CDR3 DNA reads as TGCAGCGTTGGACAGGGCTTATTAGCCTATGGCTACACCTTC. Amino acids: CSVGQGLLAYGYTF.

The J gene is TRBJ1-2, the V gene TRBV28; the D gene is possibly TRBD1 (5 bases). The CDR3 runs to 14 residues. Germline-derived CDR1 and CDR2 are MDHEN and SYDVKM. V was trimmed by 2 bases and J by 7 bases, leaving 14 bases between them. The CDR3, as DNA: TGTGCCAGCAGTTTAATGGGGGAATTCAGTGGCTACACCTTC. It specifies CASSLMGEFSGYTF.

The chain has TRBV15 and TRBJ2-1, with D possibly being TRBD1 (7 bases). The CDR3 is 16 amino acids. The germline CDR1 and CDR2 sequences are LNHNV and YYDKDF (reference sequence). Trimming shortened V by 5 bases and J by 3 bases, and 17 bases separated the two germline ends. Here the CDR3 DNA reads TGTGCCACCAGCGGGGGAGGCAGGGGGTTCTACAATGAGCAGTTCTTC. Translated: CATSGGGRGFYNEQFF.

This clone was seen just once. V gene TRBV14 combines with J gene TRBJ2-1, with D possibly being TRBD1 (7 bases). The germline V and J ends were trimmed by 4 bases and 6 bases, with 22 bases remaining between them. Germline-derived CDR1 and CDR2 are SGHDN and FVKESK. This CDR3 is built from 17 residues. The CDR3 DNA sequence: TGTGCCAGCAGCCCGCCATGGCGGGACAGCGGTATCAATGAGCAGTTCTTC. Amino acid sequence: CASSPPWRDSGINEQFF. Together with reference TRBV14 and TRBJ2-1, the CDR3 gives the full variable domain: EAGVTQFPSHSVIEKGQTVTLRCDPISGHDNLYWYRRVMGKEIKFLLHFVKESKQDESGMPNNRFLAERTGGTYSTLKVQPAELEDSGVYFCASSPPWRDSGINEQFFGPGTRLTVL.

The J gene is TRBJ1-2, the V gene TRBV6-5; D remains ambiguous. The germline V and J ends were trimmed by 1 base and 5 bases, with 14 bases remaining between them. The germline CDR1 and CDR2 sequences are MNHEY and SVGAGI. This CDR3 region has 15 residues. CDR3 DNA: TGTGCCAGCAGTTACTACGGAGCGGGTGGATATGGCTACACCTTC. Protein product: CASSYYGAGGYGYTF.

This clone showed up many times. J is TRBJ2-3 and V is TRBV10-1; a possible D gene is TRBD2 (5 bases). The V end was cut by 3 bases, the J end by 7 bases, with 20 bases between. Looked up from germline, CDR1 is WNHNN and CDR2 is SYGVQD (reference sequence). The CDR3 spans 16 residues. CDR3 loop: CASSDKRGDPENTQYF. The DNA for the CDR3 is TGCGCCAGCAGTGATAAACGGGGTGATCCGGAAAATACGCAGTATTTT.

The chain employs TRBV7-3 and TRBJ2-5, with a weak D call TRBD2 (6 bases). In germline, CDR1 is SGHTA, CDR2 FQGTGA. Trimming left V 5 bases short and J 2 bases short, with 9 bases between. The CDR3 runs to 13 residues. The CDR3 loop is CASSAGTQETQYF. In DNA, the CDR3 is TGTGCCAGCAGCGCAGGGACTCAAGAGACCCAGTACTTC.

V and J are TRBV6-1 and TRBJ2-5, with TRBD2 matching 8 bases. CDR3 size: 15 residues. From germline, CDR1 is MNHNS and CDR2 SASEGT. J was trimmed by 5 bases and V by 5 bases; bases with no gene match: 10. In DNA form, the CDR3 reads TGTGCCAGCAGTTTTCTAGCGGGCTTGGGGGAGACCCAGTACTTC. Its protein product is CASSFLAGLGETQYF.

This clone is labeled medium-sized. The rearrangement uses TRBV6-1 and TRBJ2-7, with TRBD1 matching over 8 bases. V trimming: 3 bases; J trimming: 5 bases; junction bases outside the gene matches: 6. The CDR3 contains 14 residues. The germline CDR1 and CDR2 sequences are MNHNS and SASEGT. The CDR3 sequence is CASSEGQGADEQYF. CDR3 nucleotide sequence: TGTGCCAGCAGTGAGGGGCAGGGGGCTGACGAGCAGTACTTC.

In this sample, this clone turned up once. The chain joins TRBV11-2 to TRBJ1-1; tentative D call: TRBD1 (6 bases). This CDR3 has 14 amino acids. The germline CDR1 and CDR2 sequences are SGHAT and FQNNGV. The ends were cut back, 3 bases at V and 1 base at J, with 9 bases in the middle. CDR3 in DNA: TGTGCCAGCAGCTTGAGCAGGGGGAACACTGAAGCTTTCTTT. Its protein product is CASSLSRGNTEAFF.

The genes are TRBV6-5 and TRBJ2-1; TRBD1 might be the D (5 bases). The V gene's germline CDR1 is MNHEY and CDR2 SVGAGI. V lost 10 bases and J lost 2, with 12 bases in between. The CDR3 totals 13 residues. The CDR3 DNA is TGTGCCACCCGGTTGACAGCCTACAATGAGCAGTTCTTC. This encodes CATRLTAYNEQFF.

The chain recombines TRBV5-1 with TRBJ2-1; the D gene could be TRBD1 or TRBD2 (5 bases each). From germline, CDR1 is SGHRS and CDR2 YFSETQ. The CDR3 sequence is 14 residues long. Trimming took off 4 bases at V and 4 bases at J, with 12 bases between the two ends. The CDR3 loop reads CASSEPGLYNEQFF. As DNA, the CDR3 is TGCGCCAGCAGCGAGCCGGGGCTATACAATGAGCAGTTCTTC.

This chain's CDR3 is CASSFSRTGGISPLHF. In DNA form, the CDR3 reads TGTGCCAGCAGCTTTAGTCGGACAGGTGGGATTTCACCCCTCCACTTT. The rearrangement uses TRBV7-2 and TRBJ1-6, with TRBD1 matching over 7 bases. Germline CDR1 and CDR2: SGHTA and FQGNSA. Trimming at V came to 3 bases and at J to 9 bases, leaving 11 bases not matched to a gene. The CDR3 consists of 16 residues. Full variable domain (missing parts from reference TRBV7-2 and TRBJ1-6): GAGVSQSPSNKVTEKGKDVELRCDPISGHTALYWYRQSLGQGLEFLIYFQGNSAPDKSGLPSDRFSAERTGGSVSTLTIQRTQQEDSAVYLCASSFSRTGGISPLHFGNGTRLTVT.

V and J are TRBV5-4 and TRBJ1-2; perhaps TRBD1 as D (6 bases). The germline CDR1 and CDR2 sequences are SGHNT and YYREEE (reference sequence). The CDR3 spans 15 residues. Trimming left V 4 bases short and J 5 bases short, with 18 bases between. The CDR3 is CASSRDGTLGYGYTF. As DNA, the CDR3 is TGTGCCAGCAGCAGAGACGGGACATTAGGGTATGGCTACACCTTC. The full variable domain, completed using reference TRBV5-4 and TRBJ1-2, is ETGVTQSPTHLIKTRGQQVTLRCSSQSGHNTVSWYQQALGQGPQFIFQYYREEENGRGNFPPRFSGLQFPNYSSELNVNALELDDSALYLCASSRDGTLGYGYTFGSGTRLTVV.

CDR3 bases: TGTGCCAGCAGCTTAGCGACGGGGATGAACTCACCCCTCCACTTT. Protein product: CASSLATGMNSPLHF. The chain joins TRBV7-2 to TRBJ1-6, with unresolved D. V lost 0 bases, J lost 10 bases, and 13 bases lay in between. This CDR3 region has 15 residues. CDR1 and CDR2 from the germline V gene are SGHTA and FQGNSA.

The CDR3 DNA follows: TGTGCCAGCAGCACAGGATATAGCAATCAGCCCCAGCATTTT. Protein: CASSTGYSNQPQHF. The chain carries TRBV6-1 and TRBJ1-5; weak D call: TRBD1 (5 bases). Germline V gives CDR1 MNHNS, CDR2 SASEGT. Trimming removed 6 bases at V and 0 bases at J, with 9 bases between. The CDR3 consists of 14 residues.

This clone has a single count. CDR3 region: CSVEGVKAGPSYEQYF. The CDR3 DNA follows: TGCAGCGTTGAAGGAGTCAAAGCGGGTCCTTCCTACGAGCAGTACTTC. This chain connects TRBV29-1 to TRBJ2-7; tentative D call: TRBD2 (6 bases). V lost 1 base and J lost 1, with 17 bases in between. Per germline, CDR1 SQVTM and CDR2 ANQGSEA. The CDR3 runs to 16 residues.

The genes are TRBV18 and TRBJ1-6; 7 positions agree with TRBD1. The V and J ends lost 4 bases and 6 bases, in that order; junction bases with no gene match: 9. This CDR3 is built from 16 residues. Germline V gene lookup returns CDR1 KGHSH and CDR2 LQKENI. CDR3: CASSQGWDSGNSPLHF. The DNA for the CDR3 is TGTGCCAGCTCACAGGGTTGGGACAGCGGTAATTCACCCCTCCACTTT.

The chain links TRBV10-3 to TRBJ2-5; D gene unclear. CDR1 and CDR2 from the germline V gene are ENHRY and SYGVKD. Trimming stripped 0 bases from V and 3 bases from J, with 8 bases between. This CDR3 has 14 amino acids. CDR3 loop: CAISESWSKETQYF. As DNA, the CDR3 is TGTGCCATCAGTGAGTCGTGGAGCAAAGAGACCCAGTACTTC.

This chain uses TRBV9 with TRBJ1-6, with D possibly matching TRBD1 (6 bases). The V gene's germline CDR1 is SGDLS and CDR2 YYNGEE. Trimming took 3 bases from V and 8 from J, leaving 15 bases between them. The CDR3 runs to 15 residues. The CDR3 loop is CASSAGHRRDSPLHF. The DNA of the CDR3 is TGTGCCAGCAGCGCGGGACATCGAAGGGATTCACCCCTCCACTTT.

This sequence joins TRBV7-2 and TRBJ1-2; D unresolved. V lost 5 bases to trimming and J lost 0 bases, with 7 bases between them. Germline CDR1 reads SGHTA; CDR2 reads FQGNSA. CDR3 size: 13 residues. The CDR3 DNA sequence: TGTGCCAGCAGCCTGAGCGCTAACTATGGCTACACCTTC. It is translated as CASSLSANYGYTF.

The rearrangement uses TRBV9 and TRBJ2-7, with 7 bases matching TRBD1. Germline lookup yields CDR1 SGDLS and CDR2 YYNGEE. This CDR3 comprises 12 residues. V lost 4 bases and J lost 4; bases outside the gene matches: 2. This chain's CDR3 is CASSTQGYEQYF. The DNA for the CDR3 is TGTGCCAGCAGCACACAGGGGTACGAGCAGTACTTC.

The gene calls are TRBV6-1 and TRBJ2-7; D is possibly TRBD1 or TRBD2 (5 bases each). The CDR3 consists of 13 residues. Germline values: CDR1 MNHNS, CDR2 SASEGT. V dropped 7 bases and J dropped 2 bases, with 12 bases sitting between them. CDR3 DNA: TGTGCCAGCACCGGGACGGACACCTACGAGCAGTACTTC. Translation gives CASTGTDTYEQYF.

The V call is TRBV6-1, the J call TRBJ2-3; 7 bases are shared with TRBD1. Germline CDR1 and CDR2: MNHNS and SASEGT. The V gene end was trimmed by 8 bases and the J gene end by 1 base; junction bases not matched to a gene: 6. This CDR3 is built from 14 residues. This chain's CDR3 is CASRYTGGTDTQYF. For the CDR3, the DNA is TGTGCCAGCCGGTATACAGGGGGCACAGATACGCAGTATTTT.